The 19 T cell receptor beta chains presented below share a single source sample, sequenced in a study of cytomegalovirus exposure and HLA in healthy donors. It was with 60 Vbeta and 13 Jbeta primers that the PCR ran. Assay used: immunoSEQ multiplex PCR; TCRdb lists only in-frame clones, some missing. Of some 80,000 clones in the sample, less than 80% were seen once. Sequences were obtained from PBMCs. The origin of the receptors is a human donor in good health.

This chain uses TRBV20-1 with TRBJ2-7, with D maybe TRBD2 (5 bases). The CDR3 loop spans 11 amino acids. V was trimmed by 5 bases and J by 2 bases, leaving 7 bases between them. Germline CDR1 DFQATT, CDR2 SNEGSKA (reference sequence). The CDR3 reads CSAAGTYEQYF. The CDR3 nucleotides read TGCAGTGCTGCCGGGACCTACGAGCAGTACTTC.

The chain combines TRBV5-1 with TRBJ2-2; 9 positions match TRBD1. The J segment lost 4 bases and the V segment lost 1 base, leaving 2 bases of the junction unmatched. CDR3 length equals 15 residues. CDR1 and CDR2 (germline): SGHRS, YFSETQ. In nucleotides, the CDR3 is TGCGCCAGCAGCTTGTCACAGGGGGCCACCGGGGAGCTGTTTTTT. This gives the protein CASSLSQGATGELFF.

The chain recombines TRBV6-1 with TRBJ2-5, with D tentatively TRBD2 (6 bases). Per germline, CDR1 MNHNS and CDR2 SASEGT. Trimming left V 7 bases short and J 9 bases short, with 18 bases between. This CDR3 is 13 amino acids long. CDR3: CASTSGLSGAQYF. The CDR3 region has the DNA TGTGCCAGCACAAGCGGGCTTTCGGGGGCCCAGTACTTC.

Note on this clone: The junction departs from the called germline gene at one end, perhaps through a read error. The rearrangement links TRBV7-9 to TRBJ1-1; 7 bases map to TRBD1. The CDR3 contains 12 residues. CDR1 is SEHNR, CDR2 FQNEAQ, per germline (reference sequence). CDR3 sequence: CSSTIQGTEAFF. In DNA, the CDR3 is TGTTCCAGCACTATACAGGGGACTGAAGCTTTCTTT.

The chain couples TRBV6-4 to TRBJ2-5; 9 nucleotides agree with TRBD2. CDR3 length: 15 amino acids. V shed 3 bases, J shed 2 bases, and the junction held 4 bases outside the gene matches. Germline CDR1 reads MRHNA; CDR2 reads SNTAGT. The CDR3 bases are TGTGCCAGCAGTGAGCGGGGGGGCGGGCAAGAGACCCAGTACTTC. This encodes CASSERGGGQETQYF.

DNA of the CDR3: TGTGCCAGCAGTTACTCGAGAGGGGGGGACACTGAAGCTTTCTTT. This encodes CASSYSRGGDTEAFF. The rearrangement uses TRBV6-5 and TRBJ1-1, with D tentatively TRBD1 (6 bases). The germline V and J ends were trimmed by 0 bases and 3 bases, with 11 bases remaining between them. The germline V gene encodes CDR1 MNHEY and CDR2 SVGAGI. CDR3 length equals 15 residues.

The chain couples TRBV30 to TRBJ2-7, with a possible D match to TRBD1 (5 bases). Looked up from germline, CDR1 is GTSNPN and CDR2 is SVGIG (reference sequence). The CDR3 runs 11 residues. V shed 3 bases and J shed 6 bases, with 9 bases lying between them. CDR3 in DNA: TGTGCCTGGAGCTTAGGGGTCGAGCAGTACTTC. Protein product: CAWSLGVEQYF.

This chain links TRBV4-3 with TRBJ2-3; D gene ambiguous. Trimming removed 0 bases at V and 0 bases at J, with 13 bases between. CDR3 size: 17 residues. CDR1 is LGHNA and CDR2 is YSLEER in the germline V gene. The CDR3: CASSQEAGGISTDTQYF. The CDR3 DNA follows: TGCGCCAGCAGCCAAGAAGCCGGTGGTATCAGCACAGATACGCAGTATTTT.

This clone was seen once. The chain combines TRBV29-1 with TRBJ1-1; D may be TRBD1 (5 bases). CDR3 length: 13 amino acids. V was clipped by 2 bases and J by 9 bases, with 16 bases between them. Germline CDR1 and CDR2: SQVTM and ANQGSEA. The CDR3 sequence is CSVEREAGSKAFF. In DNA, the CDR3 is TGCAGCGTTGAAAGGGAGGCAGGGTCGAAAGCTTTCTTT.

The rearrangement uses TRBV6-5 and TRBJ2-1; perhaps TRBD2 as D (6 bases). CDR3 length: 15 residues. The V end was cut by 2 bases, the J end by 5 bases, with 13 bases between. CDR1 is MNHEY and CDR2 is SVGAGI in the germline V gene. In DNA, the CDR3 is TGTGCCAGCAGTTACCAGCAGGAGGGGAACAATGAGCAGTTCTTC. It is translated as CASSYQQEGNNEQFF.

Details on this clone: A junction end diverges from the germline sequence, so it may reflect a read error. The V gene is TRBV7-9, the J gene TRBJ2-1; no clear D. Germline-derived CDR1 and CDR2 are SEHNR and FQNEAQ (reference sequence). CDR3 size: 12 residues. The CDR3 here is CASSAFENGQFF. The CDR3 DNA reads as TGTGCCAGCAGCGCTTTCGAGAATGGGCAGTTCTTC.

This chain joins TRBV6-5 and TRBJ1-6; no firm D call. From germline, CDR1 is MNHEY and CDR2 SVGAGI. V was cut by 6 bases and J by 3 bases, with 6 bases left in between. This CDR3 region has 13 residues. The CDR3 region has the DNA TGTGCCAGCAGACAGATCTATAATTCACCCCTCCACTTT. It is translated as CASRQIYNSPLHF.

The rearrangement joins TRBV7-8 to TRBJ1-5; possibly TRBD1 for D (6 bases). Trimming took 5 bases from V and 3 from J, leaving 14 bases between them. The V gene's germline CDR1 is SGHVS and CDR2 FQNEAQ. CDR3 size: 15 residues. The CDR3 protein is CASSAFGTLNQPQHF. Written as DNA, the CDR3 is TGTGCCAGCAGCGCATTCGGGACACTCAATCAGCCCCAGCATTTT.

The chain carries TRBV6-6 and TRBJ1-4; 7 nucleotides line up with TRBD1. From germline, CDR1 is MNHNY and CDR2 SVGAGI (reference sequence). The CDR3 covers 14 residues. V trimming: 7 bases; J trimming: 2 bases; junction bases outside the gene matches: 4. The CDR3 DNA reads as TGTGCCAGCAACAGAGGGGGCACTAATGAAAAACTGTTTTTT. This translates into CASNRGGTNEKLFF.

The rearrangement joins TRBV6-6 to TRBJ1-2; TRBD1 matches 7 bases. Trimming removed 1 base from V and 3 bases from J; junction bases left unmatched: 8. Germline-derived CDR1 and CDR2 are MNHNY and SVGAGI (reference sequence). The CDR3 is 16 amino acids. CDR3 bases: TGTGCCAGCAGTTACTTTGCCACAGGGGATTACTATGGCTACACCTTC. Its translation is CASSYFATGDYYGYTF.

The chain is built from TRBV5-1 and TRBJ2-5; D possibly corresponds to TRBD2 (6 bases). Trimming left V 1 base short and J 5 bases short, with 15 bases between. The CDR3 is made up of 15 amino acids. Germline CDR1 reads SGHRS; CDR2 reads YFSETQ. Here the CDR3 DNA reads TGCGCCAGCAGCTTGACTAGTAGTGGGAGGGAGACCCAGTACTTC. This sequence encodes CASSLTSSGRETQYF.

J is TRBJ1-1 and V is TRBV11-2, with D maybe TRBD1 (6 bases). Germline loops: CDR1 SGHAT, CDR2 FQNNGV. There are 15 residues in the CDR3. V was clipped by 6 bases and J by 3 bases, with 17 bases between them. CDR3 sequence: CASRGVYRDDTEAFF. The DNA of the CDR3 is TGTGCCAGCAGGGGGGTTTACAGGGACGACACTGAAGCTTTCTTT. The full variable domain, completed using reference TRBV11-2 and TRBJ1-1, is EAGVAQSPRYKIIEKRQSVAFWCNPISGHATLYWYQQILGQGPKLLIQFQNNGVVDDSQLPKDRFSAERLKGVDSTLKIQPAKLEDSAVYLCASRGVYRDDTEAFFGQGTRLTVV.

The rearrangement joins TRBV2 to TRBJ1-6; 7 bases fit TRBD1. CDR1 is SNHLY and CDR2 is FYNNEI in the germline V gene. The CDR3 is 15 residues long. J gave up 7 bases and V 7 bases, and 10 bases lay outside the gene matches. In DNA, the CDR3 is TGTGCCAGCAAAAGGCAGGGGACAGTAAATTCACCCCTCCACTTT. Translated: CASKRQGTVNSPLHF.

The chain recombines TRBV27 with TRBJ2-7, with 11 bases aligning to TRBD1. This CDR3 has 16 residues. Unmatched junction bases numbered 7, after V lost 4 bases and J lost 2 bases. Germline CDR1 is MNHEY and CDR2 is SMNVEV (reference sequence). CDR3 residues: CASSSPPGQGAYEQYF. The CDR3 DNA reads TGTGCCAGCAGTTCGCCCCCGGGACAGGGGGCCTACGAGCAGTACTTC.